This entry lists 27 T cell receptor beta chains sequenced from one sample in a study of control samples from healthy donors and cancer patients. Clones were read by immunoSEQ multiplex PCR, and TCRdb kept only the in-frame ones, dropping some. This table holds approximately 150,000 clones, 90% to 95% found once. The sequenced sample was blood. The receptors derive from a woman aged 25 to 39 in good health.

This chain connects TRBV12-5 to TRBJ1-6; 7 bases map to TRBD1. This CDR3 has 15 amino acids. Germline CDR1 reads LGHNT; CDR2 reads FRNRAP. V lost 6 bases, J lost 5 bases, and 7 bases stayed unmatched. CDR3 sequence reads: CASGSGQVNNSPLHF. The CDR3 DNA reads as TGTGCTAGTGGATCAGGACAGGTTAATAATTCACCCCTCCACTTT.

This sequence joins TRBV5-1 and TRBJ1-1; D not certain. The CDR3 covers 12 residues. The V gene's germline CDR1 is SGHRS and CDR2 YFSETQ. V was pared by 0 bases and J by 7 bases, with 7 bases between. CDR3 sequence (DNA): TGCGCCAGCAGCTTGGCCGAGAATGAAGCTTTCTTT. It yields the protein CASSLAENEAFF.

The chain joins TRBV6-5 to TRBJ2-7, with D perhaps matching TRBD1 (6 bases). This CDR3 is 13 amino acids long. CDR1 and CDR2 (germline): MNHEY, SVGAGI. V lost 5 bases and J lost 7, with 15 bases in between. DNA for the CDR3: TGTGCCAGCAGTCCCCGGGACACCCGGGAGCAGTACTTC. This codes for CASSPRDTREQYF.

The CDR3 DNA sequence: TGTGCCAGCAGTAGGACTGGAGCTAGCGGAGATACGCAGTATTTT. This gives the protein CASSRTGASGDTQYF. J is TRBJ2-3 and V is TRBV27; 7 bases are a match to TRBD2. Germline V gene data show CDR1 as MNHEY and CDR2 as SMNVEV (reference sequence). The CDR3 consists of 15 residues. Unmatched junction bases numbered 10, after V lost 5 bases and J lost 5 bases.

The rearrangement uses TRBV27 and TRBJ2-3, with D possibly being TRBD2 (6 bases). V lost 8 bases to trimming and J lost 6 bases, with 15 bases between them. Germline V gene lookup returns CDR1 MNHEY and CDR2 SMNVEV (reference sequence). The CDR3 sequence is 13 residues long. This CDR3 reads CASGEAGRDTQYF. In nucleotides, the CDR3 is TGTGCCAGCGGGGAGGCGGGCCGGGATACGCAGTATTTT.

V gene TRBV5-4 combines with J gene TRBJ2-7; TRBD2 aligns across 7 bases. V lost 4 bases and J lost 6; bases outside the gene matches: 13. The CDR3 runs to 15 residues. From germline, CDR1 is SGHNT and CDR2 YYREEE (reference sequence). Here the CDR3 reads CASSPTRQGGGEQYF. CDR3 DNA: TGTGCCAGCAGCCCCACAAGGCAGGGCGGGGGCGAGCAGTACTTC.

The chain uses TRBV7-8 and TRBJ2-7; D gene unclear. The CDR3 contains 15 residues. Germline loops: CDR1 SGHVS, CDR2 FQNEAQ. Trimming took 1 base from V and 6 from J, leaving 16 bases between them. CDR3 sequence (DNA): TGTGCCAGCAGCTTAGAGGTCTGGTCGGCCGGCGAGCAGTACTTC. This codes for CASSLEVWSAGEQYF.

DNA for the CDR3: TGCGCCAGCAGCCAGGGGTCGCGGGGCGAAAACATTCAGTACTTC. Its protein product is CASSQGSRGENIQYF. The rearrangement links TRBV4-3 to TRBJ2-4; D might be TRBD2 (6 bases). The CDR3 runs 15 residues. Trimming cost V 3 bases and J 5 bases, with 14 bases left between them. Germline assignment: CDR1 LGHNA and CDR2 YSLEER.

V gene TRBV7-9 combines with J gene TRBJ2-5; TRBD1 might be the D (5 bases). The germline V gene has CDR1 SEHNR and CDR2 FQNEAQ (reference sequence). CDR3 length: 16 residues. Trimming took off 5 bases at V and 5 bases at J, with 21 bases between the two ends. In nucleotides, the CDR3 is TGTGCCAGCAGCCAACCCCTAGGGGATTCCCGGGAGACCCAGTACTTC. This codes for CASSQPLGDSRETQYF. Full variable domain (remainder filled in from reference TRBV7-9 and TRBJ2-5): DTGVSQNPRHKITKRGQNVTFRCDPISEHNRLYWYRQTLGQGPEFLTYFQNEAQLEKSRLLSDRFSAERPKGSFSTLEIQRTEQGDSAMYLCASSQPLGDSRETQYFGPGTRLLVL.

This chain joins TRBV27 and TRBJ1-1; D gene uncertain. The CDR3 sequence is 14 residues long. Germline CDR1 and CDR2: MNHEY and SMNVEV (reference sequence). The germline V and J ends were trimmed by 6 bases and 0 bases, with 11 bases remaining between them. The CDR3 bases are TGTGCCAGCAGCCCAGGACTGATGAACACTGAAGCTTTCTTT. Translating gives CASSPGLMNTEAFF.

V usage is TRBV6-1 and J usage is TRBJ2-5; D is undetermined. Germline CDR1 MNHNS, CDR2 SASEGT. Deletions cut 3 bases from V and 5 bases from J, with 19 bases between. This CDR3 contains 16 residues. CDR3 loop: CASSETLDATLETQYF. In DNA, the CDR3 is TGTGCCAGCAGTGAGACTTTGGACGCCACCCTTGAGACCCAGTACTTC.

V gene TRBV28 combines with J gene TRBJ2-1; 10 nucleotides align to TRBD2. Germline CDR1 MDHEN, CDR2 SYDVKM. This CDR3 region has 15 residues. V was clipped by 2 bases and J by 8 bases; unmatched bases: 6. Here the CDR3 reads CASSLLSSGSDEQFF. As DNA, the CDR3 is TGTGCCAGCAGTTTACTTTCTAGCGGGAGTGATGAGCAGTTCTTC.

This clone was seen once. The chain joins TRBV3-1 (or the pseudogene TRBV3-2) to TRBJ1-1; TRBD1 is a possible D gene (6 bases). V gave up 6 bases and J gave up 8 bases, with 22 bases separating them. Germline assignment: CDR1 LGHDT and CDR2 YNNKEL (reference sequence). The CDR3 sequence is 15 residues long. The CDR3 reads CASRNPGGGRVEAFF. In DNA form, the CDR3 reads TGTGCCAGCAGGAACCCTGGGGGCGGCCGCGTAGAAGCTTTCTTT.

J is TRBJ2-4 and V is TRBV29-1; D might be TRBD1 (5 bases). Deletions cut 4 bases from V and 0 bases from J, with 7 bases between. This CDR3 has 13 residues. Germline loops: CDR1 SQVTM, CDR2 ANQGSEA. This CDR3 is CSVGQLAKNIQYF. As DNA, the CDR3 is TGCAGCGTTGGACAGCTAGCCAAAAACATTCAGTACTTC.

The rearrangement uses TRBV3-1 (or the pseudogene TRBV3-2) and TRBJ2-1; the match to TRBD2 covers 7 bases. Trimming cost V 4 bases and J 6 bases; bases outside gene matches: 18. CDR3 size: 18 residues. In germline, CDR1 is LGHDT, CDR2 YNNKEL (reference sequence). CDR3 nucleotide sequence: TGTGCCAGCAGCCGCTCGCGGGAGCGAATTGGGGTCCCCAATGAGCAGTTCTTC. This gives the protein CASSRSRERIGVPNEQFF.

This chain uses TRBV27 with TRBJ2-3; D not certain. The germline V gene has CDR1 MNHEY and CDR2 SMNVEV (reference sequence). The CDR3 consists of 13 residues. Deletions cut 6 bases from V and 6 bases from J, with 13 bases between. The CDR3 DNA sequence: TGTGCCAGCAGACCCCTCATAGAGGATACGCAGTATTTT. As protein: CASRPLIEDTQYF.

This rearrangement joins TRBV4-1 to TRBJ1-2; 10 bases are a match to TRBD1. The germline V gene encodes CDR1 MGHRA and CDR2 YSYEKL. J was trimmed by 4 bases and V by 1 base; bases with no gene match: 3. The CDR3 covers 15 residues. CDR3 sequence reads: CASSQGDRGVYGYTF. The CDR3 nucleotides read TGCGCCAGCAGCCAAGGGGACAGGGGCGTCTATGGCTACACCTTC.

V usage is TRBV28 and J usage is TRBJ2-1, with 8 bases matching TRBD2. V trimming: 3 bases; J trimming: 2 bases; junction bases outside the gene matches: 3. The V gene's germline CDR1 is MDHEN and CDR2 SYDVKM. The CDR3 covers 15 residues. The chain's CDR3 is CASSFPGGPYNEQFF. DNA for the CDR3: TGTGCCAGCAGTTTCCCGGGAGGGCCCTACAATGAGCAGTTCTTC.

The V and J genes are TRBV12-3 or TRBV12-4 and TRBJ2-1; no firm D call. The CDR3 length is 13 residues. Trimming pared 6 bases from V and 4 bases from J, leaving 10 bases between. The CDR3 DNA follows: TGTGCCAGCAGGCAACAGAAATACAATGAGCAGTTCTTC. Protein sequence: CASRQQKYNEQFF.

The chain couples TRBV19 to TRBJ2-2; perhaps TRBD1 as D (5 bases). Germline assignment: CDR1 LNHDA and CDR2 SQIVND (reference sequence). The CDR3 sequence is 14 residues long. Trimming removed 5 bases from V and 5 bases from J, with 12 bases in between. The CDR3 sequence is CASSSGLRTGELFF. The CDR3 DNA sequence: TGTGCCAGTAGTTCAGGGTTGCGGACCGGGGAGCTGTTTTTT.

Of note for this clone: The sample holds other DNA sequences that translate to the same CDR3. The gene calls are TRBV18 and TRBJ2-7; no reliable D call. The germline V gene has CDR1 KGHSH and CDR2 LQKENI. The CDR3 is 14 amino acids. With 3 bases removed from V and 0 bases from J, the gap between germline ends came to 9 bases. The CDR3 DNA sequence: TGTGCCAGCTCACCCGGGCCTAGCTCCTACGAGCAGTACTTC. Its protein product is CASSPGPSSYEQYF.

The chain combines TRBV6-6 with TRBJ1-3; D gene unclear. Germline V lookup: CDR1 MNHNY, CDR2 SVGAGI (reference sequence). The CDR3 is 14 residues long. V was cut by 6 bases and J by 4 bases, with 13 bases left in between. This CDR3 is CASSPDPDGNTIYF. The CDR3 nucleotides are TGTGCCAGCAGCCCCGACCCAGACGGAAACACCATATATTTT.

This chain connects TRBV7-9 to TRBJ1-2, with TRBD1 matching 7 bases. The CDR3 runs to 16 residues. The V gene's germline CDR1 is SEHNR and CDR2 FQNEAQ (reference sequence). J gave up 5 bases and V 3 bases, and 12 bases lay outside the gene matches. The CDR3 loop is CASSLHSGTEKYGYTF. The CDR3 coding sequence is TGTGCCAGCAGCTTGCATTCTGGGACAGAAAAATATGGCTACACCTTC.

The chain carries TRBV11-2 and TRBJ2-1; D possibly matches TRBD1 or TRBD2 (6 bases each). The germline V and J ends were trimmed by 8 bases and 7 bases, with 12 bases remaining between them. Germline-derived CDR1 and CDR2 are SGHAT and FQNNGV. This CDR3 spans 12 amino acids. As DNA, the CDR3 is TGTGCCAGCGGTATAGGGGGGAATGAGCAGTTCTTC. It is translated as CASGIGGNEQFF.

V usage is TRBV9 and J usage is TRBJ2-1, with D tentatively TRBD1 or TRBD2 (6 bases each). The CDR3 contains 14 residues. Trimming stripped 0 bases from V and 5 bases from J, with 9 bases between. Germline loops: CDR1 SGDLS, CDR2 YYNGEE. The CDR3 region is CASSVVGGNNEQFF. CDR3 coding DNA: TGTGCCAGCAGCGTAGTAGGGGGGAACAATGAGCAGTTCTTC.

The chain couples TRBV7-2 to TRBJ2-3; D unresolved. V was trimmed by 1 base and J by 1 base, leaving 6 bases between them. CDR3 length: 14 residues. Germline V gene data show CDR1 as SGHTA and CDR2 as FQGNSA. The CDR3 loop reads CASSLDGGTDTQYF. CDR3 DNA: TGTGCCAGCAGCTTAGACGGAGGCACAGATACGCAGTATTTT. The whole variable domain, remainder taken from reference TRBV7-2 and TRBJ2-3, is GAGVSQSPSNKVTEKGKDVELRCDPISGHTALYWYRQSLGQGLEFLIYFQGNSAPDKSGLPSDRFSAERTGGSVSTLTIQRTQQEDSAVYLCASSLDGGTDTQYFGPGTRLTVL.

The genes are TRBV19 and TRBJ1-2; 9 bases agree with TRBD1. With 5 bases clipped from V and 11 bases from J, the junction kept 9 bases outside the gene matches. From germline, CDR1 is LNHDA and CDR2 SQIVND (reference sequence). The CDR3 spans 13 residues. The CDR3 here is CASSGTGIVWYTF. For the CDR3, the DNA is TGTGCCAGTAGTGGGACAGGGATCGTATGGTACACCTTC.